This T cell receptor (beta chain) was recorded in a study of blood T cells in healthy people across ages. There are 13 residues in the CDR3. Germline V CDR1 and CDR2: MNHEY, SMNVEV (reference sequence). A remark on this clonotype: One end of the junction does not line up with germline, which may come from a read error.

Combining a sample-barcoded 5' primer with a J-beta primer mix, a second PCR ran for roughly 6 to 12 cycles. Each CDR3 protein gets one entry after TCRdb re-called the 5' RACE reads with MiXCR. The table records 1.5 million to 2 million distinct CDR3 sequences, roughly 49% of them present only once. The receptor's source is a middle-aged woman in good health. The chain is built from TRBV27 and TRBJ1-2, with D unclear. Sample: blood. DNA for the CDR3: TGTGCCAGCAGTGTATCTCCTGGGGATGGCTACACCTTC. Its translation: CASSVSPGDGYTF.